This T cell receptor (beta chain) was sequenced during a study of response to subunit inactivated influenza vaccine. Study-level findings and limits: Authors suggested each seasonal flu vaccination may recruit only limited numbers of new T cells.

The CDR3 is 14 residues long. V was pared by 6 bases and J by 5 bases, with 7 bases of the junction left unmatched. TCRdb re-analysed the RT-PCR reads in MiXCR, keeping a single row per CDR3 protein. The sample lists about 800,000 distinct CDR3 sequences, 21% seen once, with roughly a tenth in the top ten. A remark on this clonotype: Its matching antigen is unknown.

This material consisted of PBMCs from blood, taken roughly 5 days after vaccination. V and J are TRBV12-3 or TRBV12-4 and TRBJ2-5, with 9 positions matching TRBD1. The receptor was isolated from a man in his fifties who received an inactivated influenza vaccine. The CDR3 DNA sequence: TGTGCCAGCAGGCGAGGACAGGGGACGGAGACCCAGTACTTC. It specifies CASRRGQGTETQYF.